This T cell receptor beta chain was retrieved from a study of CD4 T cells in relation to SARS-CoV-2 and coronaviruses. Study-wide results and caveats: About 65% of donors had memory CD4+ clonotypes crossrecognizing SARS-CoV-2 and common cold coronavirus spike.

The repertoire was sequenced with immunoSEQ multiplex PCR; TCRdb's copy has only in-frame clones and lacks some. Of 65,000 or so clones in the sample, 87% were seen once. CD4+ T cells from unexposed donors were obtained before the COVID-19 pandemic (2011-2018). Cryopreserved PBMCs were CD4-enriched, then split into naive and memory cells. About this clone itself: Its target is not known.

V lost 4 bases and J 4 bases, leaving 8 bases between the germline ends. Germline CDR1 LGHNT, CDR2 FRNRAP. The CDR3 runs to 14 residues. The receptor's source is a human donor in good health. The chain recombines TRBV12-5 with TRBJ2-6; D ambiguous. Sequenced sample: memory CD4+ T cells from PBMCs. The CDR3 protein is CASGYSPGANVLTF. The CDR3 nucleotides read TGTGCTAGTGGTTACAGCCCCGGGGCCAACGTCCTGACTTTC.